This T cell receptor (beta chain) was sequenced during a study of blood T cells in healthy people across ages. As regards this clonotype: Its target is unknown.

V was pared by 4 bases and J by 3 bases, with 13 bases between. The CDR3 runs 14 residues. Germline V gene data show CDR1 as SNHLY and CDR2 as FYNNEI. With a J-beta primer mix and a sample-barcoded 5' primer, a second PCR ran 7 to 11 cycles. MiXCR was run by TCRdb on the 5' RACE reads, yielding one entry per CDR3 protein. Of some 320,000 distinct CDR3 sequences in the sample, 25% to 30% were seen once. Study outcomes and limitations: As age increased, TCR beta diversity per million T cells fell in a roughly linear fashion.

The chain links TRBV2 to TRBJ2-7, with a weak D call TRBD2 (6 bases). Specimen: blood. The source is a woman aged 65 to 85 in good health. In DNA, the CDR3 is TGTGCCAGCAGTGGGGAGGTGGGCGACTACGAGCAGTACTTC. This sequence encodes CASSGEVGDYEQYF.